The next 3 T cell receptor beta chains were all read from a single sample in a study of cytomegalovirus exposure and HLA in healthy donors. This PCR relied on a set of 60 Vbeta primers and 13 Jbeta primers. Sequencing was performed with immunoSEQ multiplex PCR; in TCRdb, only in-frame clones are kept and a portion is missing. The sample consists of 250,000 or so clones, 70% to 90% of them appearing once. Material for sequencing was PBMCs. The receptors here all came from a human donor in good health.

The genes are TRBV10-3 and TRBJ2-5, with TRBD1 matching 7 bases. The CDR3 is made up of 13 amino acids. V dropped 5 bases and J dropped 2; count of bases not matched to a gene: 2. CDR1 is ENHRY and CDR2 is SYGVKD in the germline V gene. Here the CDR3 reads CAISWTGQETQYF. The CDR3 DNA reads as TGTGCCATCAGTTGGACAGGACAAGAGACCCAGTACTTC.

This sequence joins TRBV6-5 and TRBJ2-7; a weak D match, TRBD1 (6 bases). Trimming took 6 bases from V and 3 from J, leaving 6 bases between them. The CDR3 sequence is 11 residues long. Germline loops: CDR1 MNHEY, CDR2 SVGAGI. The CDR3 region is CASRQGYEQYF. As DNA, the CDR3 is TGTGCCAGCAGACAGGGCTACGAGCAGTACTTC.

This clone was detected a few times. The V call is TRBV15, the J call TRBJ2-3; 11 bases agree with TRBD1. The CDR3 runs to 14 residues. The germline V gene has CDR1 LNHNV and CDR2 YYDKDF (reference sequence). V gave up 5 bases and J gave up 4 bases; unmatched junction bases: 2. The CDR3 loop reads CATSRDRGSDTQYF. The DNA for the CDR3 is TGTGCCACCAGCCGGGACAGGGGGTCAGATACGCAGTATTTT.